What follows are 2 T cell receptor beta chains derived from one specimen sequenced in a study of blood T cells in healthy people across ages. Combining a sample-barcoded 5' primer with a J-beta primer mix, a second PCR ran for roughly 6 to 12 cycles. TCRdb reprocessed the 5' RACE reads with MiXCR, giving one entry per CDR3 protein. Among approximately 800,000 distinct CDR3 sequences listed, roughly three fifths were seen once. The sequenced sample consisted of blood. The origin of the receptors is a man aged 35-49 years in good health.

This clonotype came up a few times. The V call is TRBV29-1, the J call TRBJ2-1, with D tentatively TRBD2 (6 bases). Trimming removed 4 bases from V and 4 bases from J, with 14 bases in between. This CDR3 is built from 14 residues. Per germline, CDR1 SQVTM and CDR2 ANQGSEA. The CDR3 spells CSVVAAGPYNEQFF. Here the CDR3 DNA reads TGCAGCGTTGTCGCCGCGGGGCCTTACAATGAGCAGTTCTTC.

This chain uses TRBV27 with TRBJ2-1; 11 bases agree with TRBD2. V lost 6 bases, J lost 6 bases, and 7 bases stayed unmatched. From germline, CDR1 is MNHEY and CDR2 SMNVEV (reference sequence). CDR3 size: 15 residues. The CDR3 loop reads CASSRLAGMGNEQFF. In DNA, the CDR3 is TGTGCCAGCAGCAGACTAGCGGGAATGGGCAATGAGCAGTTCTTC.